This T cell receptor beta chain was identified in a study of read filtering for tumor transcriptome and immune sequencing. The wider study: DNase treatment preceded whole-transcriptome library preparation. TCR-mapped reads were about 4 to 10.27 million with IR-seq versus about 85 to 1273 with RNA-seq.

A remark on this clonotype: A much larger clone sits a single nucleotide away, making a read error possible.

The library was built from 400 to 500 ng RNA with molecular barcoded adaptors for alpha/delta and beta/gamma chains. One entry per CDR3 protein, called by TCRdb with MiXCR from the reads. The profile covers about 130,000 distinct CDR3 sequences, with under 15% appearing a single time and around 8.3% taken by the ten largest. The receptor was isolated from a donor aged 40 or over with multiple myeloma. The sequenced sample was a population of CD138-negative cells sorted from bone marrow.

Here the CDR3 reads CASSLGRGATEAFF. CDR3 DNA sequence: TGTGCCAGCAGCCTTGGCAGGGGTGCAACTGAAGCTTTCTTT. The chain joins TRBV7-9 to TRBJ1-1; D may be TRBD1 (6 bases). This CDR3 contains 14 residues. V was trimmed by 5 bases and J by 5 bases, leaving 15 bases between them. Germline values: CDR1 SEHNR, CDR2 FQNEAQ (reference sequence).